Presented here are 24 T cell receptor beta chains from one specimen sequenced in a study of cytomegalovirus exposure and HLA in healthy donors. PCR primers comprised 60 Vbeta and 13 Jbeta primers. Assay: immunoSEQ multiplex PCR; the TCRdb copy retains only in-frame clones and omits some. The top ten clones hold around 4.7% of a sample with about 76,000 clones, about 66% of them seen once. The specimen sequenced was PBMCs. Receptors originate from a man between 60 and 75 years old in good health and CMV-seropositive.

The CDR3 nucleotides read TGTGCCAGCAGTGGACAACTCCGTATCCCCCTCCACTTT. Translation: CASSGQLRIPLHF. The gene calls are TRBV6-1 and TRBJ1-6; D call uncertain. CDR1 MNHNS and CDR2 SASEGT come from the germline V gene. Between the trimmed V and J ends, which lost 4 bases and 13 bases, there was a span of 14 bases. The length of the CDR3 is 13 residues.

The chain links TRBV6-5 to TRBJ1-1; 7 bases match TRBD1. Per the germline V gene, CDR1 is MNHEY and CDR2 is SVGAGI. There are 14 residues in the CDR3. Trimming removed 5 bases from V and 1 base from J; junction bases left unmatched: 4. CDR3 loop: CASSGRQGNTEAFF. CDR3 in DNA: TGTGCCAGCAGTGGCCGACAGGGGAACACTGAAGCTTTCTTT.

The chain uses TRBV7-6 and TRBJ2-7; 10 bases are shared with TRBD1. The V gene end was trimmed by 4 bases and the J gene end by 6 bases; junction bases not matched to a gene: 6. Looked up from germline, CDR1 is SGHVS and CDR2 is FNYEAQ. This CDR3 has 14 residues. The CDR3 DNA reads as TGTGCCAGCAGCTCCCGGGACAGGGGTTCCGAGCAGTACTTC. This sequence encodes CASSSRDRGSEQYF.

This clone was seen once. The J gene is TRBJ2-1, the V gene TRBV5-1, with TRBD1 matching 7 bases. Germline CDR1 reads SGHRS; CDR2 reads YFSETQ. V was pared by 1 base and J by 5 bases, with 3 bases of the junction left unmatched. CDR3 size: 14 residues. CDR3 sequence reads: CASSLQGQNNEQFF. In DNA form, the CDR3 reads TGCGCCAGCAGCTTGCAGGGACAGAACAATGAGCAGTTCTTC.

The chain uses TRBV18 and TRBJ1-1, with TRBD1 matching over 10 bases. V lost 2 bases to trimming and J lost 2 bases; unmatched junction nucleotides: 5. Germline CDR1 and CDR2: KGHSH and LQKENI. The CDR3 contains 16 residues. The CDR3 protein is CASSPTTGGVNTEAFF. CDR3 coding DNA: TGTGCCAGCTCACCAACGACAGGGGGCGTTAACACTGAAGCTTTCTTT.

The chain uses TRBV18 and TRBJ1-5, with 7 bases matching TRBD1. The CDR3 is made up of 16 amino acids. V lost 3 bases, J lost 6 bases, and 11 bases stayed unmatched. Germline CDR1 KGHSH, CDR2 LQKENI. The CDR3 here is CASSPPGAGGSQPQHF. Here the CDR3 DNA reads TGTGCCAGCTCACCTCCAGGGGCAGGGGGAAGTCAGCCCCAGCATTTT.

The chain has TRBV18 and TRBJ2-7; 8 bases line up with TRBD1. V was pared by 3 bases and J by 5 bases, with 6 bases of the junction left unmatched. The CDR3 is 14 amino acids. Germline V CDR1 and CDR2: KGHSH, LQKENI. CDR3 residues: CASSPGQGPDEQYF. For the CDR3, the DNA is TGTGCCAGCTCACCTGGACAGGGTCCCGACGAGCAGTACTTC.

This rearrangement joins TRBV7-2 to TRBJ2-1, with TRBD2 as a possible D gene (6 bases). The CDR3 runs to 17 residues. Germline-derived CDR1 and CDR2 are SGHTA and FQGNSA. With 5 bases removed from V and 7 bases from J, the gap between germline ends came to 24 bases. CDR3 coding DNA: TGTGCCAGCAGCCCCTCCTCGGGACTCTCCCCACGTAATGAGCAGTTCTTC. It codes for CASSPSSGLSPRNEQFF.

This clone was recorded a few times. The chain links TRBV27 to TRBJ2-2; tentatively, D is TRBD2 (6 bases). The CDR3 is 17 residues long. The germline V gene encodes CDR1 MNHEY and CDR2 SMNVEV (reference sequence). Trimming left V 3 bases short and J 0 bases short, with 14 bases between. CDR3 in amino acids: CASSLGGVVPNTGELFF. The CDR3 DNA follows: TGTGCCAGCAGTTTGGGGGGAGTTGTTCCGAACACCGGGGAGCTGTTTTTT.

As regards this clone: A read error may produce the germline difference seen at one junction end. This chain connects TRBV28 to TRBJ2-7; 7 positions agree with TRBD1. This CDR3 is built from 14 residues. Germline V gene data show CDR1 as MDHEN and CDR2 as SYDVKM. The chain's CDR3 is CASTPTGIPYEQCF. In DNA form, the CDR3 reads TGTGCCAGCACCCCGACAGGGATCCCCTACGAGCAGTGCTTC.

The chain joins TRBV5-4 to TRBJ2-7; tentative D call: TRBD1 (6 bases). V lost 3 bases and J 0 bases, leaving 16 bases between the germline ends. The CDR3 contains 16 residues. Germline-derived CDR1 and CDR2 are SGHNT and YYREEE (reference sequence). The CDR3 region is CASSSDHGQSSYEQYF. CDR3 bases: TGTGCCAGCAGCTCCGACCACGGACAGAGCTCCTACGAGCAGTACTTC.

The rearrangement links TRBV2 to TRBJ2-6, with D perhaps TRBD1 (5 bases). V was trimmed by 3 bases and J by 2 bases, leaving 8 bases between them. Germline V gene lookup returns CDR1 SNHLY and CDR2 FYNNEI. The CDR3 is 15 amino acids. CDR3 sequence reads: CASSEQGTGANVLTF. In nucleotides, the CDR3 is TGTGCCAGCAGTGAGCAGGGTACTGGGGCCAACGTCCTGACTTTC.

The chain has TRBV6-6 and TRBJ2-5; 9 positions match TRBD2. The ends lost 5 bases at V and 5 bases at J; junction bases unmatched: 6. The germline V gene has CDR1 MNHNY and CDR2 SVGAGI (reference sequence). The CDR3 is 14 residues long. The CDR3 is CASSTLAGVETQYF. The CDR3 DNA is TGTGCCAGCAGTACTTTAGCGGGAGTGGAGACCCAGTACTTC.

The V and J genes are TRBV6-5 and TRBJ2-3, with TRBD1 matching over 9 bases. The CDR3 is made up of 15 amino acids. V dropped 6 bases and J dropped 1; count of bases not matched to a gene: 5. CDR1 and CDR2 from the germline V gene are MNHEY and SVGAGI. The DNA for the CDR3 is TGTGCCAGCAGCTGGGGACAGGGAGGCACAGATACGCAGTATTTT. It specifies CASSWGQGGTDTQYF.

CDR3 bases: TGTGCCAGCAGTTGGGCGGGAAGGTTGACTGAAGCTTTCTTT. Amino acid sequence: CASSWAGRLTEAFF. The J gene is TRBJ1-1, the V gene TRBV6-1, with D unclear. CDR3 length equals 14 residues. Per the germline V gene, CDR1 is MNHNS and CDR2 is SASEGT. V was pared by 5 bases and J by 5 bases, with 15 bases between.

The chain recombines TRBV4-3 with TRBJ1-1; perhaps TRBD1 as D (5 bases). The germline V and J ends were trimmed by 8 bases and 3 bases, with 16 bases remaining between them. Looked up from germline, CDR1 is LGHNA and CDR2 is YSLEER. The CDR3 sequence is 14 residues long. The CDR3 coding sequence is TGCGCCAGCGGACAAGGGTTTCGGGACACTGAAGCTTTCTTT. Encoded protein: CASGQGFRDTEAFF.

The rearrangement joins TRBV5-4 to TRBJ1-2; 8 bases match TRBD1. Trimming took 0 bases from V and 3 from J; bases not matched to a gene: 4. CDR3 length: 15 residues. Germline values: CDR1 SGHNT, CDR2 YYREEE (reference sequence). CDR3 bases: TGTGCCAGCAGCTTGGCCGACAGGGGCGACTATGGCTACACCTTC. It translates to CASSLADRGDYGYTF.

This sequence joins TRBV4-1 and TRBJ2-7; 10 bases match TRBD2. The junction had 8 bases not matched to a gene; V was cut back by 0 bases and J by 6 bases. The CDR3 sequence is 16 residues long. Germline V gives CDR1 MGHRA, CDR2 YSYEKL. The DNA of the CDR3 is TGCGCCAGCAGCCAAGATGGGGCTAGCGGGAGTGGCGAGCAGTACTTC. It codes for CASSQDGASGSGEQYF.

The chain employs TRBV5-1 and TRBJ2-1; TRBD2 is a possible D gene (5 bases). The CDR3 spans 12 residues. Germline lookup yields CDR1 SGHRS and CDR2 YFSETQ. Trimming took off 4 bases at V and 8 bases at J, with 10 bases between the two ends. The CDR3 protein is CASSPPADEQFF. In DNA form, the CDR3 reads TGCGCCAGCAGCCCTCCAGCGGATGAGCAGTTCTTC.

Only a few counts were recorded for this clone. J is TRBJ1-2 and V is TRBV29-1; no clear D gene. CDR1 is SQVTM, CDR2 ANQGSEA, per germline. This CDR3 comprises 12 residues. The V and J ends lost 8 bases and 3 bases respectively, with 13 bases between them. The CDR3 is CSPELIDYGYTF. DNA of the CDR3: TGCAGCCCGGAGTTGATCGACTATGGCTACACCTTC.

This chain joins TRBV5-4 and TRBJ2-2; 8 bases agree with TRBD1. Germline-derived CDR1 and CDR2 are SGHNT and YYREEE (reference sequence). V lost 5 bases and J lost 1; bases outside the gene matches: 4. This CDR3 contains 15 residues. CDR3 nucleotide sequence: TGTGCCAGCAGACGTGGGACAGGGAACACCGGGGAGCTGTTTTTT. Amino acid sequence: CASRRGTGNTGELFF.

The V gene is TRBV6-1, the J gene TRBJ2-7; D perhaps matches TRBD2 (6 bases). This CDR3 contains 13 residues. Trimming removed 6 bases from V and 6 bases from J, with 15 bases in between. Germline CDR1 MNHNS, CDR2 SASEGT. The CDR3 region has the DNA TGTGCCAGCAGGTACGGGAGACAAGGCGAGCAGTACTTC. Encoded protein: CASRYGRQGEQYF.

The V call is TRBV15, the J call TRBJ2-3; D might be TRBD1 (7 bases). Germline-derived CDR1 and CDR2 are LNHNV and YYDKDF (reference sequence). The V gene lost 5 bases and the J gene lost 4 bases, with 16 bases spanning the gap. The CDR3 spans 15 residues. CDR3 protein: CATSGGTVAADTQYF. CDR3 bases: TGTGCCACCAGCGGGGGGACAGTAGCGGCAGATACGCAGTATTTT.

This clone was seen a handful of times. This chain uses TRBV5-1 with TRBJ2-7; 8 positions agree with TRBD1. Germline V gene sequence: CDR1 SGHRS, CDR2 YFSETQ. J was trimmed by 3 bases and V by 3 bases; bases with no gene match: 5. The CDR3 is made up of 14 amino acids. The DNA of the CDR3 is TGCGCCAGCAGCTCTTACAGGGGGGACTACGAGCAGTACTTC. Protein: CASSSYRGDYEQYF.